This TCR beta chain stems from a study of T-cell memory formation after mild COVID-19 (dated by TCRdb to the early 2020s). For context, the study as a whole: Most TCR sequence clusters were specific to one of the two donors. In two donors, T-cell clones that expanded and contracted after mild COVID-19 were followed by sequencing TCRalpha and TCRbeta repertoires longitudinally. The cohort was made up of two young adult volunteers, one female and one male, who were previously healthy.

V loses 0 bases of germline sequence and J loses 6 bases, and the interval between the two ends is 12 bases. There are 14 amino acids in the CDR3, from cysteine to phenylalanine inclusive. Only the CDR3 DNA stays, 42 bases, in frame from base 1. Based on the germline V gene, the CDR1 and CDR2 sequences are SGHRS and YFSETQ. Sequencing instrument: Illumina NovaSeq 6000. TCRalpha and TCRbeta cDNA libraries were built by 5'RACE with constant-segment primers, adding sample barcodes and unique molecular identifiers. RNA was extracted from every sample with Trizol reagent. Library amplification was performed in two PCR steps, and a second sample barcode and Illumina TruSeq adapters were introduced in the second step. Sequencing of the libraries was done on an Illumina NovaSeq, producing 2 x 150 bp paired-end reads. In the authors' own workflow: The reads were demultiplexed and collapsed into UMI-guided consensus sequences using migec v1.2.7. With mixcr v2.1.11, UMI consensuses were aligned to TRA and TRB V and J templates and assembled into clonotypes. Expanded or contracted clonotypes were those called significant by both edgeR and NoisET, with noise models trained on biological replicates. edgeR calls used a false discovery rate-adjusted p below 0.01 and a log2 fold-change threshold of 1. As an exploratory analysis of dynamics, max-normalized trajectories of the 1000 most abundant clonotypes were examined by PCA with hierarchical clustering. Each responding clone was given a CD4 or CD8 phenotype based on the CD4+ and CD8+ repertoires, which had been sequenced separately. The public reads were run again by TCRdb, first through fastp at Q25 and then through MiXCR, and only productive beta chains were kept. Here each entry gathers all rows of one CDR3 protein and keeps the most common genes and DNA. TCRdb assigned the V and J calls; the authors' analysis was not used. The sample records fewer than 250,000 distinct CDR3 sequences, around 20% of which are singletons. In total, the top ten clones hold 2% to 3% of the sample.

As to this clonotype: No antigen is known for it. Nothing much larger sits one base from this clone, and base qualities are not available.

Ficoll-Paque density gradient centrifugation was used to isolate PBMCs. The study at large found these results: Some responding clones were detected in pre-infection memory, which suggested that pre-existing cross-reactive memory T cells had joined the SARS-CoV-2 response. From day 15 to 85, contracting clones showed balanced CD4/CD8 phenotypes, whereas a second wave of clones that expanded from day 15 to 37 leaned towards CD4+. Contracting CD4+ clones were found mainly in CM and EM memory subsets, while CD8+ clones were enriched in EMRA. The study covered only two mild cases, and larger cohorts including severe cases with pre-infection samples were considered necessary. SARS-CoV-2 specificity of the second-wave clones peaking on day 37 was not confirmed.

The chain joins TRBV5-1 to TRBJ1-1, with TRBD1 perhaps the D gene, on 6 matching bases. Source material: PBMCs or a T cell subset sorted from them (not recorded which). The source of this sequence is an adult woman who had mild COVID-19 (a few samples of this study predate the infection). The sample titles of this study are shuffled in the database, so cell type and time point are left out; the donor was told from shared clones. The bases read TGCGCCAGCAGCTTGGGGACAGTAGGGGCTGAAGCTTTCTTT. This is translated as CASSLGTVGAEAFF.